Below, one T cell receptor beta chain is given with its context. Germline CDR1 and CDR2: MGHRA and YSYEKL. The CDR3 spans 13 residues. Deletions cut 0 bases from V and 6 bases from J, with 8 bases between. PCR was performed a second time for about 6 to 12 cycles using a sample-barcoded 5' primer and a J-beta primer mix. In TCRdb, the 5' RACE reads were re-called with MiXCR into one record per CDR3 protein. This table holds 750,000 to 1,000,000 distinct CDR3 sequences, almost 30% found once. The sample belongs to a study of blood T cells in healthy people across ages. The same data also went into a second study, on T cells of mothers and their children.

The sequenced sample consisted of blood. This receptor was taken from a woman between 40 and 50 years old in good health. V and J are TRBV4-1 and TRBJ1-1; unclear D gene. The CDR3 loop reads CASSQEGQPEAFF. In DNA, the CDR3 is TGCGCCAGCAGCCAAGAAGGGCAGCCTGAAGCTTTCTTT.